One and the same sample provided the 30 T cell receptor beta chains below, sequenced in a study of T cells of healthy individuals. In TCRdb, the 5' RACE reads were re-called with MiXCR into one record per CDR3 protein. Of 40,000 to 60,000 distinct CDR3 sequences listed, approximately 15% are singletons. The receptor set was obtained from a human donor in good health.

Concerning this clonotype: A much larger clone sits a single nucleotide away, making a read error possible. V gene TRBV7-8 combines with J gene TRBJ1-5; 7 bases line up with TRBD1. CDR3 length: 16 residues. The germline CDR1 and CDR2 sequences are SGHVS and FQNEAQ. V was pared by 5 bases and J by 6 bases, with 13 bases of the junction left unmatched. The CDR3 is CASSPAGQGEGQPQHF. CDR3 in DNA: TGTGCCAGCAGCCCAGCCGGGCAGGGGGAAGGTCAGCCCCAGCATTTT. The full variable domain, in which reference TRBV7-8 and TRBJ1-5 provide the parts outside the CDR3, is GAGVSQSPRYKVAKRGQDVALRCDPISGHVSLFWYQQALGQGPEFLTYFQNEAQLDKSGLPSDRFFAERPEGSVSTLKIQRTQQEDSAVYLCASSPAGQGEGQPQHFGDGTRLSIL.

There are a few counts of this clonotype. CDR3: CASSASGTGTSGAFF. CDR3 in DNA: TGTGCCAGCAGCGCTTCCGGGACAGGGACCAGCGGGGCTTTCTTT. This rearrangement joins TRBV9 to TRBJ1-1, with 9 bases fitting TRBD1. Germline V gives CDR1 SGDLS, CDR2 YYNGEE. The CDR3 spans 15 residues. V lost 3 bases to trimming and J lost 11 bases; unmatched junction nucleotides: 14.

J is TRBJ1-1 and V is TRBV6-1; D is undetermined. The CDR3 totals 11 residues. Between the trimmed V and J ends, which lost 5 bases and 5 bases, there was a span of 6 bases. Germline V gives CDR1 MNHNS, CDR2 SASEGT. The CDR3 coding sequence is TGTGCCAGCAGTCCCCCGACTGAAGCTTTCTTT. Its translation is CASSPPTEAFF.

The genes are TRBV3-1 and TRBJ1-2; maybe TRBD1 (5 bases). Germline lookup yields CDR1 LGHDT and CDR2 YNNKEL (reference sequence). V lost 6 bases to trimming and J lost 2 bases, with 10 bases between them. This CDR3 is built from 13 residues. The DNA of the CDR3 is TGTGCCAGCAGTCAACAGGAGAACTATGGCTACACCTTC. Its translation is CASSQQENYGYTF.

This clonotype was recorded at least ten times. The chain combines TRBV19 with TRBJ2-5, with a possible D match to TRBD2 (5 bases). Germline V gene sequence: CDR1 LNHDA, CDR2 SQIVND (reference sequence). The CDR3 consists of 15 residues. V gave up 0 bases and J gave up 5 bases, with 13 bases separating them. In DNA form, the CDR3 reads TGTGCCAGTAGTATAGAAGCAGCGGCGTACGAGACCCAGTACTTC. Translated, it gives CASSIEAAAYETQYF.

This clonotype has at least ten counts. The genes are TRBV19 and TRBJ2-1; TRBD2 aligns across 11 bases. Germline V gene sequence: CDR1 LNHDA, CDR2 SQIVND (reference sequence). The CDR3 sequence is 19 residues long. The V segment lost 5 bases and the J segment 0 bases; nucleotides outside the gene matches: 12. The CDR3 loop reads CASSVGTSGFSSSYNEQFF. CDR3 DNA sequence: TGTGCCAGTAGTGTGGGGACTAGCGGTTTTAGCAGCTCCTACAATGAGCAGTTCTTC.

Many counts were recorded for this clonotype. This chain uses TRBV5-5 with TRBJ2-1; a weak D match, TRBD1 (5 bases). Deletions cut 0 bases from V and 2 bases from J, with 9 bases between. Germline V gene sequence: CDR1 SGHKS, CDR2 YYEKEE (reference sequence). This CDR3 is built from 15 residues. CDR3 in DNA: TGTGCCAGCAGCTTGGAAGGGGAAACCTACAATGAGCAGTTCTTC. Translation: CASSLEGETYNEQFF.

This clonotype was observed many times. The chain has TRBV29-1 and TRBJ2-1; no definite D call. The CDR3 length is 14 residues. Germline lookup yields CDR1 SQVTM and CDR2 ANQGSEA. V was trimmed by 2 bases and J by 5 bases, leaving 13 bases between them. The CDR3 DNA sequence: TGCAGCGTTGAAACTACAGATTACAACAATGAGCAGTTCTTC. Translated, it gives CSVETTDYNNEQFF.

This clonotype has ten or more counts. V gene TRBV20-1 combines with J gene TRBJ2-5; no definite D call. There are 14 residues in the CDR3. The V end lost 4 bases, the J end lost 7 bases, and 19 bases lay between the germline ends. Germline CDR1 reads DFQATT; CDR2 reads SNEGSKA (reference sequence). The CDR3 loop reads CSAIQSVVVATQYF. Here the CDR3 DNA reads TGCAGTGCTATACAATCTGTAGTTGTCGCGACCCAGTACTTC.

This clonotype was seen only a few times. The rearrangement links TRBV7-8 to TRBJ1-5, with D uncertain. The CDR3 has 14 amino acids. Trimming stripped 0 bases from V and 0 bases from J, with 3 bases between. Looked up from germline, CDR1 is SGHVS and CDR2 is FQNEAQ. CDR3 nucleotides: TGTGCCAGCAGCTTAGCCAATAGCAATCAGCCCCAGCATTTT. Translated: CASSLANSNQPQHF.

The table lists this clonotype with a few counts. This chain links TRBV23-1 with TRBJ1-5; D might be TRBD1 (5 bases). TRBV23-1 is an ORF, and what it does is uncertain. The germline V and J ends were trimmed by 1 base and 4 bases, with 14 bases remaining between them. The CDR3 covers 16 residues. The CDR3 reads CASSQLFKRGNQPQHF. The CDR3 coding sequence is TGCGCCAGCAGTCAATTATTCAAGAGGGGAAATCAGCCCCAGCATTTT.

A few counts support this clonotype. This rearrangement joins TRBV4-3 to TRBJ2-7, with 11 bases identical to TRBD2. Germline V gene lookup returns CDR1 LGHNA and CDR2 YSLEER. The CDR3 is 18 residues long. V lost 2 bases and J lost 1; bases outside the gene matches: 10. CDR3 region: CASSQFSTGTSGSYEQYF. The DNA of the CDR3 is TGCGCCAGCAGCCAATTCTCTACAGGGACTAGCGGTTCCTACGAGCAGTACTTC.

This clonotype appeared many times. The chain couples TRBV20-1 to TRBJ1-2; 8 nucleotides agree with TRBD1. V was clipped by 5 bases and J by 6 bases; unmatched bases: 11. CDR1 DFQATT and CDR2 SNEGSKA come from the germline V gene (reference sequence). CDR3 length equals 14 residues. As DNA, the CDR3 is TGCAGTGCTGAATTCAGGGGGCGCCTCCATGGCTACACCTTC. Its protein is CSAEFRGRLHGYTF.

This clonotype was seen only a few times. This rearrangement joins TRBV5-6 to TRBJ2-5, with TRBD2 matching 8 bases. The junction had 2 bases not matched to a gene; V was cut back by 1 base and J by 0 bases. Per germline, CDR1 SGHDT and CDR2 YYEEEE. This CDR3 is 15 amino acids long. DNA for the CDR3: TGTGCCAGCAGCTTGACTAGCGGAAACCAAGAGACCCAGTACTTC. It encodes CASSLTSGNQETQYF.

CDR3 loop: CASSETGSPYEQYF. For the CDR3, the DNA is TGCGCCAGCAGCGAGACAGGTTCGCCCTACGAGCAGTACTTC. V is TRBV5-1 and J is TRBJ2-7; possibly TRBD1 for D (6 bases). The CDR3 runs 14 residues. The V gene's germline CDR1 is SGHRS and CDR2 YFSETQ. Trimming left V 4 bases short and J 2 bases short, with 13 bases between.

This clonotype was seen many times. CDR3 in DNA: TGTGCTAGTGCCCAAGGGAGGGAACCCCACGAGCAGTACTTC. Translating it yields CASAQGREPHEQYF. J is TRBJ2-7 and V is TRBV12-5, with 7 bases matching TRBD2. Germline-derived CDR1 and CDR2 are LGHNT and FRNRAP. J lost 5 bases, V lost 7 bases, and 11 bases had no gene match. This CDR3 has 14 amino acids.

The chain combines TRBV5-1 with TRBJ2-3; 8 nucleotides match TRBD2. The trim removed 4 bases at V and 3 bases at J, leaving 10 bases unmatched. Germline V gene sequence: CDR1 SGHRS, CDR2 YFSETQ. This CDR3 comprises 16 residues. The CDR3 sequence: CASSPPGPGGTDTQYF. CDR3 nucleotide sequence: TGCGCCAGCAGCCCCCCCGGTCCGGGGGGGACAGATACGCAGTATTTT.

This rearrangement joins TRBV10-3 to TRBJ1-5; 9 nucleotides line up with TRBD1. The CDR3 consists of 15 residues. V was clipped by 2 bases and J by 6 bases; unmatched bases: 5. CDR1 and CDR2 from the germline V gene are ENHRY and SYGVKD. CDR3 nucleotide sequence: TGTGCCATCAGTGAGACAGGGGGCGTCGGTCAGCCCCAGCATTTT. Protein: CAISETGGVGQPQHF.

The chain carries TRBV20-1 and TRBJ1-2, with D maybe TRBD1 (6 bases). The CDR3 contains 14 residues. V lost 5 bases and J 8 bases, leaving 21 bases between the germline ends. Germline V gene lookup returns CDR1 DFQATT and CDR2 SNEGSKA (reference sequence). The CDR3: CSAGFTGLMGGYTF. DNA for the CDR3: TGCAGTGCTGGGTTTACAGGGCTCATGGGAGGCTACACCTTC.

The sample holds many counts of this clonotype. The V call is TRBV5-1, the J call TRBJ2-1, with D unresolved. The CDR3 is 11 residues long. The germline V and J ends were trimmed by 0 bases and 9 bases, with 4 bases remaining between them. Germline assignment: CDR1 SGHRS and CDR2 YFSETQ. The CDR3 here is CASSLGVEQFF. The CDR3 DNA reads TGCGCCAGCAGCTTGGGGGTTGAGCAGTTCTTC.

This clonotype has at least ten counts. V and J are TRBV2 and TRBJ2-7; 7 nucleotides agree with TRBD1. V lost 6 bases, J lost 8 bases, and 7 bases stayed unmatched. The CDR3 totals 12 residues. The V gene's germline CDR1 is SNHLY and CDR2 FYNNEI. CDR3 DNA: TGTGCCAGCAGGCCGACAGGGAATCAGCAGTACTTC. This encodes CASRPTGNQQYF.

The CDR3 sequence is CSARQTNEKLFF. In DNA, the CDR3 is TGCAGTGCCCGACAGACTAATGAAAAACTGTTTTTT. The chain carries TRBV20-1 and TRBJ1-4, with TRBD1 as a possible D gene (5 bases). Germline loops: CDR1 DFQATT, CDR2 SNEGSKA (reference sequence). Trimming removed 6 bases from V and 2 bases from J, with 7 bases in between. The CDR3 is 12 residues long.

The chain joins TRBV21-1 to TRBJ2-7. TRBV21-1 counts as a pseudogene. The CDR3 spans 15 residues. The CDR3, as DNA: TGTGCCAGCAGCAAAGCAACGGCCATTTCCTACGAGCAGTACTTC. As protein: CASSKATAISYEQYF.

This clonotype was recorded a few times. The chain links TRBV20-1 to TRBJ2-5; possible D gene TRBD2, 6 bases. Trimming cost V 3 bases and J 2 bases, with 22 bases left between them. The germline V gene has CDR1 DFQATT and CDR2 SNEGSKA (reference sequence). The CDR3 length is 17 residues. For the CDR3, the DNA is TGCAGTGCTAGCCCCCTCTCAGTAGTAGCGGTACAAGAGACCCAGTACTTC. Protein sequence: CSASPLSVVAVQETQYF.

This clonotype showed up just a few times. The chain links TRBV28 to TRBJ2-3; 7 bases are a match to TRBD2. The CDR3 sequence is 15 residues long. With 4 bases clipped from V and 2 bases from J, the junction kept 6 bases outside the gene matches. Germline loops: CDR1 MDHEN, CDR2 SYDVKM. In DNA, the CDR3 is TGTGCCAGCAGTTCCAGCGGGGACGTCACAGATACGCAGTATTTT. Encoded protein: CASSSSGDVTDTQYF. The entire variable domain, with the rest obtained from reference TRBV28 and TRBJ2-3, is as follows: DVKVTQSSRYLVKRTGEKVFLECVQDMDHENMFWYRQDPGLGLRLIYFSYDVKMKEKGDIPEGYSVSREKKERFSLILESASTNQTSMYLCASSSSGDVTDTQYFGPGTRLTVL.

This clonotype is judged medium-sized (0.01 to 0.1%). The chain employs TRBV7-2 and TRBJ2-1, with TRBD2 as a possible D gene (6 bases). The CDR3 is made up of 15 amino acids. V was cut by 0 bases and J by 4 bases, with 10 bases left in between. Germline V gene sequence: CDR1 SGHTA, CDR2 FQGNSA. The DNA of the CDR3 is TGTGCCAGCAGCTTAGCAGCGGGCCCTTACAATGAGCAGTTCTTC. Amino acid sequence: CASSLAAGPYNEQFF.

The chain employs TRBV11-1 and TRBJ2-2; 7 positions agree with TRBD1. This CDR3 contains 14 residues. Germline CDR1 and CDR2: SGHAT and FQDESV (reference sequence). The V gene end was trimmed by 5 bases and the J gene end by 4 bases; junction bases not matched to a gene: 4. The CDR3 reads CASSRTGPTGELFF. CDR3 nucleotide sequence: TGTGCCAGCAGCCGGACAGGCCCCACCGGGGAGCTGTTTTTT.

CDR3 in amino acids: CASRTGGGYGYTF. The CDR3 coding sequence is TGTGCCAGCAGGACAGGGGGCGGGTATGGCTACACCTTC. The chain joins TRBV12-3 or TRBV12-4 to TRBJ1-2, with TRBD1 matching 10 bases. V was pared by 6 bases and J by 5 bases, with 3 bases of the junction left unmatched. The CDR3 totals 13 residues.

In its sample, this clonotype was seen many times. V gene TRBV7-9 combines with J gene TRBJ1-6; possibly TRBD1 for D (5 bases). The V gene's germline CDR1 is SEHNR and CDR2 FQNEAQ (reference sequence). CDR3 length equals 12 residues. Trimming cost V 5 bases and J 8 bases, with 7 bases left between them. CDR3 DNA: TGTGCCAGCAGCCGGGGGGATTCACCCCTCCACTTT. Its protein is CASSRGDSPLHF.

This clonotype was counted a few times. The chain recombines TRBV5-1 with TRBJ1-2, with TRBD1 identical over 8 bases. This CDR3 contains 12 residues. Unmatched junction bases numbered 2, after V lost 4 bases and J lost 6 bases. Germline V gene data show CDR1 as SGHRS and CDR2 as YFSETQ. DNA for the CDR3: TGCGCCAGCAGCCCACAGGGGGATGGCTACACCTTC. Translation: CASSPQGDGYTF.